Sequencing of this T cell receptor beta chain was carried out in a study of T-cell reconstitution after alpha-beta-depleted transplantation in children. Study-level points and caveats: Roughly two months post-transplant, alpha-beta T cells reportedly originated from several hundred graft clones that had expanded. Hyperexpanded clones declined; after one year, newly produced T cells mostly supplied diversity.

This clonotype was observed many times. The target antigen is unknown. During its preparation, the TCRbeta library received unique molecular identifiers. TCRdb reprocessed the PCR reads via MiXCR and lists one record per CDR3 protein. The sample carries approximately 490,000 distinct CDR3 sequences, more than 9% recorded once. The CDR3 consists of 14 residues. Trimming stripped 5 bases from V and 3 bases from J, with 13 bases between. The V gene's germline CDR1 is MDHEN and CDR2 SYDVKM. The rearrangement links TRBV28 to TRBJ2-5; D perhaps matches TRBD2 (6 bases). This receptor was obtained from a child aged 2-15 years with inherited bone marrow failure, due to receive a stem cell transplant. Source: PBMCs, taken before TCRalphabeta/CD19-depleted stem cell transplant. CDR3 DNA: TGTGCCAGCAGTACCCCGGCTAGCGAAGAGACCCAGTACTTC. This gives the protein CASSTPASEETQYF.